Listed here is a single T cell receptor beta chain. Its recognized antigen is unknown. One base away there is no much larger clone; base qualities are not given. Genomic DNA was isolated from the sorted cells so that the TCRbeta CDR3 region could be sequenced. TCRbeta CDR3 regions were sequenced using the immunoSEQ Assay. In its TCRdb copy, this immuneACCESS table keeps in-frame sequences only and misses some clones. Where compared with another copy, unresolved V genes explain less than half of these, and the others have no known cause. The sample contains more than 20,000 clones, 80% to 90% of them found a single time. The ten largest clones represent under 45% of the sample. The data were taken from a study of OX40 agonist ivuxolimab in advanced cancers. About the investigation overall: Ivuxolimab, which targeted the costimulatory receptor OX40 (CD134), was an agonistic, fully human IgG2 monoclonal antibody. Partial responses were achieved by three dose-escalation patients, of whom one had hepatocellular carcinoma and two had cutaneous melanoma. Prior anti-PD-1, anti-PD-L1 or anti-CTLA-4 therapy was permitted, and about two fifths of dose-escalation patients had received checkpoint inhibitors. The purpose of peripheral TCRbeta sequencing was to test whether ivuxolimab changed TCR sequence diversity and led to clonal T-cell expansion. The monotherapy dose-escalation portion (N of about 50 patients) of the phase I ivuxolimab trial is reported in the paper. Among the approximately 50 dose-escalation patients, around 20 had hepatocellular carcinoma, roughly 15 melanoma, 9 renal cell carcinoma and 9 head and neck cancer. Intravenous ivuxolimab was administered to patients every 2 weeks at six dose levels: 0.01, 0.1, 0.3, 1.5, 3 and 10 mg/kg. In the dose-escalation cohort, 82.7% of patients were male, and the mean age was approximately 60 years, with a range of roughly 20 to 79. Overall results and qualifications from the work: In partial responders in the 0.1-3.0 mg/kg groups, normalized peripheral clonal expansion was found to be among the lowest, especially among CD8+ T cells. At doses of 0.1 to 3.0 mg/kg, clonal expansion of both CD4+ and CD8+ T cells in blood was seen between baseline and week 6. Low levels of normalized T-cell clonal expansion were also seen in some nonresponding patients. Which antigens the clonally expanded peripheral T cells were specific for was not determined. After ivuxolimab, expanded clones were on average more numerous among CD8+ T cells than among CD4+ T cells.

Patients with autoimmune disease history or receiving systemic immunosuppression were excluded from the trial. Peripheral blood for TCR sequencing was collected from all dose cohorts at baseline, on cycle 4 day 1, and on cycle 7 day 1. Samples came from an open-label, multicenter, first-in-human phase I dose-escalation trial of ivuxolimab. The trial enrolled adults with locally advanced or metastatic head and neck squamous cell, hepatocellular, melanoma or renal cell carcinoma. Before TCR sequencing, CD4+ and CD8+ T cells were separately sorted from peripheral blood. The trim is 2 bases for V and 1 base for J, with a gap of 17 bases between the germline ends. The CDR1 and CDR2 encoded by the germline V gene are MNHNS and SASEGT. From its cysteine to its phenylalanine, the CDR3 spans 17 amino acids. Just the 51-base CDR3 DNA is kept, in frame starting at base 1.

The rearrangement joined TRBV6-1 to TRBJ2-5, with no confident D gene call. The sample in question was CD4+ or CD8+ T cells sorted from blood, obtained in a trial of the OX40 agonist ivuxolimab. The receptor was derived from an adult with an advanced solid tumor such as melanoma, head and neck, liver or kidney cancer. The sequence in DNA is TGTGCCAGCAGTGAAAATGGGCCCGGTAGTCTCCAAGAGACCCAGTACTTC. Its translation reads: CASSENGPGSLQETQYF.